This T cell receptor (beta chain) was captured in a study of cytomegalovirus exposure and HLA in healthy donors. Study-wide background: The study's early data release held about 77 million unique TCRs from HLA-typed donors. Across 350 to 500 genotyped donors, around 80% landed in the Caucasian-associated ancestry cluster. Study results and limitations: Further analysis, carried out later, found HLA-associated TCR beta chains more clonally expanded than equally common other chains. In an earlier analysis, most TCR beta V segments were productive about 87% or about 30% of the time.

Germline CDR1 and CDR2: SGHAT and FQDESV (reference sequence). The CDR3 loop spans 14 amino acids. With 5 bases clipped from V and 5 bases from J, the junction kept 7 bases outside the gene matches. On this clone: The antigen is not known.

It was with 60 Vbeta and 13 Jbeta primers that the PCR ran. The table came from immunoSEQ multiplex PCR; TCRdb's copy has only in-frame clones and leaves some out. The table includes about 140,000 clones, around 78% detected once. Sequencing input: PBMCs. This TCR was sampled from a woman in her late teens or twenties in good health and CMV-seropositive. The chain links TRBV11-1 to TRBJ1-1; TRBD1 matches at 8 bases. The CDR3 coding sequence is TGTGCCAGCAGCCGTTGGACAGGGAGGACTGAAGCTTTCTTT. Residues: CASSRWTGRTEAFF.